One and the same sample provided the 32 T cell receptor beta chains below, sequenced in a study of blood T cells in healthy people across ages. For the second PCR, which ran for roughly 7 to 11 cycles, a sample-barcoded 5' primer and a J-beta primer mix were used. From the 5' RACE reads, TCRdb called clonotypes with MiXCR, one entry per CDR3 protein. Seen here are about 1.1 million distinct CDR3 sequences, 35% to 40% observed once, and the top ten hold roughly 13%. The sequenced material came from blood. Source of these receptors: a man aged 18-30 years in good health.

The chain combines TRBV12-5 with TRBJ1-1; D unresolved. The CDR3 runs to 13 residues. Germline CDR1 is LGHNT and CDR2 is FRNRAP. Trimming shortened V by 2 bases and J by 2 bases, and 6 bases separated the two germline ends. For the CDR3, the DNA is TGTGCTAGTGGTTTGACAGCCAACACTGAAGCTTTCTTT. Translated, it gives CASGLTANTEAFF.

This chain links TRBV3-1 with TRBJ1-6; the match to TRBD1 covers 9 bases. The CDR3 has 17 amino acids. CDR1 and CDR2 (germline): LGHDT, YNNKEL (reference sequence). V was clipped by 4 bases and J by 0 bases; unmatched bases: 4. The CDR3 region is CASSPGTGSSYNSPLHF. For the CDR3, the DNA is TGTGCCAGCAGCCCCGGGACAGGGAGCTCCTATAATTCACCCCTCCACTTT.

This clonotype has only a few counts. The chain couples TRBV27 to TRBJ2-5; D gene unclear. The V gene's germline CDR1 is MNHEY and CDR2 SMNVEV (reference sequence). This CDR3 is 15 amino acids long. Trimming removed 3 bases at V and 4 bases at J, with 15 bases between. CDR3 sequence: CASSFLPLDRETQYF. DNA of the CDR3: TGTGCCAGCAGTTTTTTACCGTTGGATCGAGAGACCCAGTACTTC.

J is TRBJ1-1 and V is TRBV25-1; D gene ambiguous. Trimming shortened V by 4 bases and J by 2 bases, and 11 bases separated the two germline ends. This CDR3 has 14 amino acids. Germline-derived CDR1 and CDR2 are MGHDK and SYGVNS. The CDR3 here is CASSGAAINTEAFF. As DNA, the CDR3 is TGTGCCAGCAGTGGCGCAGCAATAAACACTGAAGCTTTCTTT.

This chain connects TRBV12-3 or TRBV12-4 to TRBJ2-7, with unresolved D. The CDR3 covers 14 residues. V lost 5 bases and J 10 bases, leaving 21 bases between the germline ends. The CDR3 sequence: CASSVRRTQEAQYF. The CDR3 DNA is TGTGCCAGCAGTGTCCGTCGGACGCAAGAGGCCCAGTACTTC.

This clonotype was seen only a few times. The chain has TRBV20-1 and TRBJ2-7; possibly TRBD1 or TRBD2 for D (5 bases each). Germline-derived CDR1 and CDR2 are DFQATT and SNEGSKA (reference sequence). This CDR3 comprises 19 residues. Trimming removed 2 bases at V and 3 bases at J, with 29 bases between. CDR3 DNA sequence: TGCAGTGCTAGATCCTCCGGGGCAGGGCCGTTTAGGCCCCTCTACGAGCAGTACTTC. Translating it yields CSARSSGAGPFRPLYEQYF.

This clonotype was recorded once. The chain combines TRBV6-2 or TRBV6-3 with TRBJ2-3; D possibly matches TRBD1 or TRBD2 (5 bases each). V lost 5 bases to trimming and J lost 2 bases, with 11 bases between them. Germline values: CDR1 MNHEY, CDR2 SVGEGT. CDR3 length equals 14 residues. CDR3 region: CASSKTGLTDTQYF. Written as DNA, the CDR3 is TGTGCCAGCAGTAAAACAGGACTCACAGATACGCAGTATTTT.

This clonotype was recorded at least ten times. Its ends do not fully match the called genes, so a read error is possible. This chain links TRBV4-3 with TRBJ2-3; tentatively, D is TRBD2 (6 bases). The CDR3 has 16 amino acids. Germline-derived CDR1 and CDR2 are LGHNA and YSLEER. CDR3 in DNA: TGTGCCAGCAGCCAAGAATTGGCGGGGAAGACAGATACGCAGTATTTT. Protein product: CASSQELAGKTDTQYF.

The chain has TRBV9 and TRBJ2-2, with D maybe TRBD2 (5 bases). The CDR3 consists of 16 residues. The V gene lost 0 bases and the J gene lost 0 bases, with 9 bases spanning the gap. Germline V gives CDR1 SGDLS, CDR2 YYNGEE. The CDR3 DNA sequence: TGTGCCAGCAGCGTAGCCTGGACTTCGAACACCGGGGAGCTGTTTTTT. Protein: CASSVAWTSNTGELFF.

The chain recombines TRBV4-1 with TRBJ2-1; TRBD1 matches 8 bases. Germline loops: CDR1 MGHRA, CDR2 YSYEKL. V lost 4 bases, J lost 7 bases, and 3 bases stayed unmatched. The CDR3 length is 13 residues. In DNA form, the CDR3 reads TGCGCCAGCAGCCGGACAGGGATGAATGAGCAGTTCTTC. Translation: CASSRTGMNEQFF.

For this clonotype: Being one base from a much bigger clone, this may be a read error. This likely comes from a read error, as the CDR3 has no conserved phenylalanine or tryptophan at its end. This rearrangement joins TRBV13 to TRBJ2-7; unclear D gene. V lost 2 bases to trimming and J lost 2 bases, with 4 bases between them. Germline lookup yields CDR1 PRHDT and CDR2 FYEKMQ (reference sequence). There are 12 residues in the CDR3. The CDR3 region is CASSLSAYEQYY. DNA of the CDR3: TGTGCCAGCAGCTTATCCGCCTACGAGCAGTACTAC.

This chain uses TRBV4-1 with TRBJ1-2; D call uncertain. Germline CDR1 reads MGHRA; CDR2 reads YSYEKL. V was clipped by 0 bases and J by 3 bases, with 11 bases between them. The CDR3 has 15 amino acids. CDR3: CASSQEGTVYYGYTF. CDR3 DNA: TGCGCCAGCAGCCAAGAGGGCACAGTTTACTATGGCTACACCTTC.

The rearrangement uses TRBV24-1 and TRBJ1-2; 9 bases align to TRBD1. The length of the CDR3 is 15 residues. The V segment lost 2 bases and the J segment 8 bases; nucleotides outside the gene matches: 8. Germline loops: CDR1 KGHDR, CDR2 SFDVKD. The CDR3 coding sequence is TGTGCCACCAGTGATTACCGGGACAGGGCGGGCGGCTACACCTTC. This codes for CATSDYRDRAGGYTF.

This sequence joins TRBV9 and TRBJ1-1, with D perhaps TRBD1 (5 bases). Trimming cost V 2 bases and J 1 base, with 15 bases left between them. The CDR3 has 16 residues. In germline, CDR1 is SGDLS, CDR2 YYNGEE. CDR3 sequence (DNA): TGTGCCAGCAGCGTCACCCCACACGACAGGAACACTGAAGCTTTCTTT. Translating it yields CASSVTPHDRNTEAFF.

In its sample, this clonotype was seen many times. This chain links TRBV6-2 or TRBV6-3 with TRBJ2-5, with D possibly matching TRBD1 (6 bases). CDR1 and CDR2 (germline): MNHEY, SVGEGT. This CDR3 spans 17 amino acids. V lost 0 bases, J lost 5 bases, and 19 bases lay in between. CDR3 sequence (DNA): TGTGCCAGCAGTTACTCAGGACAGCCAAGGCCTTGGGAGACCCAGTACTTC. Encoded protein: CASSYSGQPRPWETQYF.

This chain connects TRBV20-1 to TRBJ1-4; D is possibly TRBD1 (6 bases). Germline loops: CDR1 DFQATT, CDR2 SNEGSKA (reference sequence). Trimming took off 3 bases at V and 6 bases at J, with 14 bases between the two ends. The CDR3 has 14 amino acids. CDR3 DNA: TGCAGTGCTAGTCTGGCGGGGGCGGATGAAAAACTGTTTTTT. It translates to CSASLAGADEKLFF.

The table lists this clonotype with a few counts. The CDR3 spells CASSEFSGEHNEQFF. In nucleotides, the CDR3 is TGTGCCAGCAGTGAATTTAGCGGGGAGCACAATGAGCAGTTCTTC. The rearrangement joins TRBV6-1 to TRBJ2-1, with 8 bases aligning to TRBD2. This CDR3 has 15 residues. Trimming took 2 bases from V and 5 from J; bases not matched to a gene: 5. Germline V gene data show CDR1 as MNHNS and CDR2 as SASEGT.

The chain recombines TRBV12-5 with TRBJ2-1; 8 bases are shared with TRBD2. Germline lookup yields CDR1 LGHNT and CDR2 FRNRAP. The V segment lost 4 bases and the J segment 2 bases; nucleotides outside the gene matches: 7. This CDR3 is built from 16 residues. The CDR3, as DNA: TGTGCTAGTGGTTATAGCGGGGTCGGGACCTACAATGAGCAGTTCTTC. As protein: CASGYSGVGTYNEQFF.

This clonotype turned up a few times. This chain joins TRBV4-1 and TRBJ1-1; the D is unclear. Trimming took off 1 base at V and 1 base at J, with 10 bases between the two ends. CDR3 length: 15 residues. Germline assignment: CDR1 MGHRA and CDR2 YSYEKL. In nucleotides, the CDR3 is TGCGCCAGCAGCCAAGGCCGAGCCGGGAACACTGAAGCTTTCTTT. Encoded protein: CASSQGRAGNTEAFF.

The gene calls are TRBV20-1 and TRBJ1-1; a possible D gene is TRBD1 (6 bases). V was pared by 0 bases and J by 5 bases, with 16 bases between. The CDR3 contains 15 residues. CDR1 and CDR2 (germline): DFQATT, SNEGSKA (reference sequence). The CDR3 sequence: CSARDVTGGATEAFF. The DNA of the CDR3 is TGCAGTGCTAGAGATGTCACGGGGGGCGCGACTGAAGCTTTCTTT.

This clonotype has a handful of counts. V usage is TRBV20-1 and J usage is TRBJ2-3, with no clear D. This CDR3 comprises 14 residues. V lost 3 bases, J lost 4 bases, and 14 bases lay in between. Per germline, CDR1 DFQATT and CDR2 SNEGSKA (reference sequence). Here the CDR3 DNA reads TGCAGTGCTAGGAGAGGCAGTCGTGCAGATACGCAGTATTTT. As protein: CSARRGSRADTQYF.

V and J are TRBV4-3 and TRBJ1-2, with D possibly TRBD1 on 6 matching bases. V was pared by 0 bases and J by 2 bases, with 13 bases between. Per germline, CDR1 LGHNA and CDR2 YSLEER. The CDR3 runs 16 residues. The DNA for the CDR3 is TGCGCCAGCAGCCAAGATGGGGGCAGACAGAACTATGGCTACACCTTC. Amino acids: CASSQDGGRQNYGYTF.

CDR3 protein: CASSQDWTGDYGYTF. Here the CDR3 DNA reads TGTGCCAGCAGCCAAGATTGGACAGGGGACTATGGCTACACCTTC. This chain uses TRBV4-2 with TRBJ1-2; 9 positions agree with TRBD1. The junction had 2 bases not matched to a gene; V was cut back by 0 bases and J by 3 bases. The CDR3 extends over 15 amino acids. The germline CDR1 and CDR2 sequences are LGHNA and YNFKEQ.

This rearrangement joins TRBV6-1 to TRBJ1-1; 8 nucleotides match TRBD1. The CDR3 covers 19 residues. Germline lookup yields CDR1 MNHNS and CDR2 SASEGT. Germline trimming cut 6 bases from V and 1 base from J; bases unmatched to any gene: 19. CDR3 sequence (DNA): TGTGCCAGCAGCTCCCCCGGGAGGGGACAGGCGGTAACGAACACTGAAGCTTTCTTT. Its protein is CASSSPGRGQAVTNTEAFF.

This clonotype was counted between two and nine times. The chain uses TRBV20-1 and TRBJ2-1, with D unresolved. CDR1 DFQATT and CDR2 SNEGSKA come from the germline V gene (reference sequence). Between the trimmed V and J ends, which lost 0 bases and 0 bases, there was a span of 9 bases. The length of the CDR3 is 15 residues. Written as DNA, the CDR3 is TGCAGTGCTAGAGAGGGGTCCCACTCCTACAATGAGCAGTTCTTC. It specifies CSAREGSHSYNEQFF.

This clonotype was seen only a few times. This sequence joins TRBV11-2 and TRBJ1-2; D is possibly TRBD1 (5 bases). Germline V lookup: CDR1 SGHAT, CDR2 FQNNGV. Trimming took off 1 base at V and 4 bases at J, with 16 bases between the two ends. The CDR3 runs to 16 residues. The CDR3 sequence is CASSLAGSGVGYGYTF. The CDR3 nucleotides are TGTGCCAGCAGCTTAGCGGGTTCGGGGGTCGGCTATGGCTACACCTTC. The whole variable domain, remainder taken from reference TRBV11-2 and TRBJ1-2, is EAGVAQSPRYKIIEKRQSVAFWCNPISGHATLYWYQQILGQGPKLLIQFQNNGVVDDSQLPKDRFSAERLKGVDSTLKIQPAKLEDSAVYLCASSLAGSGVGYGYTFGSGTRLTVV.

The chain combines TRBV11-2 with TRBJ1-2; 8 nucleotides line up with TRBD1. Trimming took 4 bases from V and 5 from J; bases not matched to a gene: 12. CDR3 length: 16 amino acids. Per germline, CDR1 SGHAT and CDR2 FQNNGV. The CDR3 DNA reads TGTGCCAGCAGCTCTATTAGGGGGACAGGAAGGTATGGCTACACCTTC. Its protein is CASSSIRGTGRYGYTF.

About this clonotype itself: The germline gene is not matched at one end of the junction; a read error may be the cause. The chain carries TRBV27 and TRBJ1-1, with D possibly being TRBD1 (5 bases). CDR3 size: 13 residues. The germline V gene encodes CDR1 MNHEY and CDR2 SMNVEV (reference sequence). CDR3 nucleotide sequence: TGTGCCAGCAGCCCTCGTTGGACAAGAGAAGTTTTCTTT. This codes for CASSPRWTREVFF.

The rearrangement links TRBV27 to TRBJ2-1, with D perhaps given as TRBD1 or TRBD2 (5 bases each). V was clipped by 6 bases and J by 5 bases, with 26 bases between them. CDR1 is MNHEY, CDR2 SMNVEV, per germline (reference sequence). The CDR3 contains 18 residues. The CDR3 spells CASSLFRDEVTGNNEQFF. The CDR3 nucleotides read TGTGCCAGCAGCCTTTTCCGGGACGAGGTTACAGGAAACAATGAGCAGTTCTTC.

This clonotype has a handful of counts. The V and J genes are TRBV6-5 and TRBJ1-2; 8 positions agree with TRBD1. With V trimmed by 6 bases and J by 2 bases, 8 bases remained unmatched. This CDR3 is 15 amino acids long. The germline CDR1 and CDR2 sequences are MNHEY and SVGAGI. This chain's CDR3 is CASSDSSGGNYGYTF. The DNA of the CDR3 is TGTGCCAGCAGCGATTCATCAGGGGGCAACTATGGCTACACCTTC.

Note on this clonotype: One base away lies a much larger clone, so this may be a sequencing read error. The chain employs TRBV29-1 and TRBJ2-3, with D tentatively TRBD1 (5 bases). The CDR3 has 12 residues. Germline V CDR1 and CDR2: SQVTM, ANQGSEA. CDR3 sequence (DNA): TGCAGCGTGGCAGGGAAGGCAGATGCGCAGTATTTT. It yields the protein CSVAGKADAQYF.

The V call is TRBV20-1, the J call TRBJ2-7; D remains ambiguous. Trimming stripped 0 bases from V and 3 bases from J, with 9 bases between. Germline V gene data show CDR1 as DFQATT and CDR2 as SNEGSKA (reference sequence). This CDR3 comprises 13 residues. This chain's CDR3 is CSARDRLGYEQYF. DNA of the CDR3: TGCAGTGCTAGAGATCGGCTGGGCTACGAGCAGTACTTC.